One T cell receptor (beta chain) is described in this entry. These data are taken from a study of blood T cell repertoires in COVID-19. Study-level background: Samples of COVID-19 (acute and convalescent) were obtained from the United States, Italy and Spain. T cells, B-cell-depleted T cells, or PBMCs supplied cDNA or gDNA.

Deletions cut 2 bases from V and 4 bases from J, with 17 bases between. CDR3 length: 16 residues. CDR1 and CDR2 from the germline V gene are MNHEY and SVGAGI. In the original processing: Amplification of reference gene primers provided the estimated nucleated cell counts. Profiled with immunoSEQ multiplex PCR; TCRdb holds only in-frame clones, not every one. The V and J calls and clone size were taken over from that table, and D and trimming were inferred from the DNA. In the table there are over 300,000 clones, about 82% of which are singletons. Sequencing used peripheral blood. The receptor was derived from a human donor in a cohort sampled during active COVID-19. The chain carries TRBV6-5 and TRBJ1-2; D ambiguous. CDR3 protein: CASSYLGKVRGYGYTF. The CDR3 DNA sequence: TGTGCCAGCAGTTACCTGGGAAAAGTCCGGGGCTATGGCTACACCTTC.